Each of the 31 T cell receptor beta chains below was sequenced from the same sample in a study of control samples from healthy donors and cancer patients. TCRdb keeps only in-frame clones here, not all; method: immunoSEQ multiplex PCR. The table includes about 61,000 clones, around 89% detected once. The sequenced sample was PBMCs. The receptor set was obtained from a man in his sixties with colorectal cancer.

This chain connects TRBV5-1 to TRBJ2-3; D not certain. The CDR3 sequence is 15 residues long. Germline-derived CDR1 and CDR2 are SGHRS and YFSETQ. V was clipped by 0 bases and J by 0 bases, with 8 bases between them. DNA of the CDR3: TGCGCCAGCAGCTTGGAACAGACTAGCACAGATACGCAGTATTTT. Amino acids: CASSLEQTSTDTQYF.

The V call is TRBV5-1, the J call TRBJ2-6; D is ambiguous. V lost 0 bases, J lost 1 base, and 11 bases lay in between. This CDR3 comprises 17 residues. Germline V CDR1 and CDR2: SGHRS, YFSETQ. CDR3 nucleotide sequence: TGCGCCAGCAGCTTGGGGGCTCGAGCTTCTGGGGCCAACGTCCTGACTTTC. As protein: CASSLGARASGANVLTF.

In its sample, this clone was seen a few times. The chain links TRBV7-8 to TRBJ2-1; 7 nucleotides match TRBD2. V dropped 1 base and J dropped 9; count of bases not matched to a gene: 6. Germline CDR1 is SGHVS and CDR2 is FQNEAQ. CDR3 length: 14 residues. The chain's CDR3 is CASSLEAWGGEQFF. In DNA form, the CDR3 reads TGTGCCAGCAGCTTAGAGGCCTGGGGGGGTGAGCAGTTCTTC.

CDR3 sequence reads: CASSFGTGSAETQYF. In DNA form, the CDR3 reads TGCGCCAGCAGCTTCGGGACAGGGAGTGCGGAGACCCAGTACTTC. V gene TRBV5-1 combines with J gene TRBJ2-5; TRBD1 matches 9 bases. J gave up 5 bases and V 2 bases, and 7 bases lay outside the gene matches. The V gene's germline CDR1 is SGHRS and CDR2 YFSETQ. The CDR3 is made up of 15 amino acids. The entire variable domain, with the rest obtained from reference TRBV5-1 and TRBJ2-5, is as follows: KAGVTQTPRYLIKTRGQQVTLSCSPISGHRSVSWYQQTPGQGLQFLFEYFSETQRNKGNFPGRFSGRQFSNSRSEMNVSTLELGDSALYLCASSFGTGSAETQYFGPGTRLLVL.

This clone was recorded once. The rearrangement links TRBV4-3 to TRBJ2-6; D gene ambiguous. Germline lookup yields CDR1 LGHNA and CDR2 YSLEER. CDR3 length: 15 residues. V was pared by 1 base and J by 0 bases, with 4 bases between. CDR3: CASSQAGSGANVLTF. The CDR3 nucleotides read TGCGCCAGCAGCCAAGCGGGCTCTGGGGCCAACGTCCTGACTTTC.

The J gene is TRBJ2-2, the V gene TRBV11-2; D ambiguous. Germline CDR1 reads SGHAT; CDR2 reads FQNNGV. This CDR3 contains 14 residues. Between the trimmed V and J ends, which lost 5 bases and 0 bases, there was a span of 7 bases. CDR3 coding DNA: TGTGCCAGCAGCGAAGTTTCGAACACCGGGGAGCTGTTTTTT. Its translation: CASSEVSNTGELFF.

The chain is built from TRBV5-1 and TRBJ1-5, with D unclear. Germline V gene sequence: CDR1 SGHRS, CDR2 YFSETQ. Between the trimmed V and J ends, which lost 4 bases and 0 bases, there was a span of 14 bases. The CDR3 sequence is 16 residues long. The CDR3 DNA sequence: TGCGCCAGCAGCCCGGGAGGAACTTATAGCAATCAGCCCCAGCATTTT. Encoded protein: CASSPGGTYSNQPQHF.

The V call is TRBV3-1 (or the pseudogene TRBV3-2), the J call TRBJ2-7; D is possibly TRBD1 (6 bases). Germline V CDR1 and CDR2: LGHDT, YNNKEL (reference sequence). Deletions cut 6 bases from V and 7 bases from J, with 19 bases between. The CDR3 has 14 amino acids. This CDR3 reads CASRLGGSGGEQYF. CDR3 nucleotides: TGTGCCAGCAGGTTAGGGGGATCAGGTGGGGAGCAGTACTTC.

This chain uses TRBV9 with TRBJ1-4; no reliable D call. The V end lost 0 bases, the J end lost 5 bases, and 11 bases lay between the germline ends. The germline V gene encodes CDR1 SGDLS and CDR2 YYNGEE. This CDR3 has 15 residues. The CDR3: CASSVEGEYNEKLFF. The CDR3 DNA is TGTGCCAGCAGCGTAGAAGGCGAATACAATGAAAAACTGTTTTTT.

V is TRBV7-2 and J is TRBJ2-7, with 9 bases matching TRBD1. V lost 10 bases and J lost 1; bases outside the gene matches: 2. Germline V gene sequence: CDR1 SGHTA, CDR2 FQGNSA. This CDR3 region has 12 residues. CDR3 loop: CATGQGSYEQYF. The CDR3 DNA is TGTGCCACGGGACAGGGATCCTACGAGCAGTACTTC.

The chain couples TRBV7-8 to TRBJ1-1; D is possibly TRBD1 (6 bases). CDR3 length: 21 amino acids. Germline V gives CDR1 SGHVS, CDR2 FQNEAQ. With 3 bases removed from V and 4 bases from J, the gap between germline ends came to 33 bases. The DNA for the CDR3 is TGTGCCAGCAGCTTTCGCCCTGGACAGTGGGGGCGACCTGTATTGGGCACTGAAGCTTTCTTT. Translation gives CASSFRPGQWGRPVLGTEAFF.

V and J are TRBV2 and TRBJ2-4; D uncertain. Trimming took 3 bases from V and 0 from J, leaving 9 bases between them. The CDR3 runs 15 residues. Germline loops: CDR1 SNHLY, CDR2 FYNNEI. CDR3 DNA: TGTGCCAGCAGTGAGGGCGTACTAGCCAAAAACATTCAGTACTTC. Residues: CASSEGVLAKNIQYF.

The rearrangement uses TRBV18 and TRBJ2-5; D could derive from TRBD1 or TRBD2 (5 bases each). CDR3 length: 16 amino acids. Germline V gene data show CDR1 as KGHSH and CDR2 as LQKENI. With 3 bases removed from V and 10 bases from J, the gap between germline ends came to 24 bases. The CDR3 is CASSPSTARAKEGQYF. In DNA form, the CDR3 reads TGTGCCAGCTCACCCTCGACAGCCAGGGCAAAAGAGGGCCAGTACTTC.

CDR3 sequence (DNA): TGTGCCAGCACCGTGGGCGGGGGGGCCCGGAACGAGCAGTACTTC. It yields the protein CASTVGGGARNEQYF. The chain employs TRBV6-5 and TRBJ2-7, with 9 bases fitting TRBD2. The CDR3 consists of 15 residues. Germline V gene lookup returns CDR1 MNHEY and CDR2 SVGAGI. V lost 7 bases, J lost 5 bases, and 12 bases stayed unmatched.

This sequence joins TRBV2 and TRBJ2-4; unclear D gene. Germline assignment: CDR1 SNHLY and CDR2 FYNNEI. V lost 1 base to trimming and J lost 0 bases, with 7 bases between them. There are 15 residues in the CDR3. CDR3 sequence reads: CASSEGFLAKNIQYF. The CDR3 DNA sequence: TGTGCCAGCAGTGAAGGGTTTCTAGCCAAAAACATTCAGTACTTC.

J is TRBJ2-3 and V is TRBV10-3; the D is unclear. The V gene lost 2 bases and the J gene lost 3 bases, with 3 bases spanning the gap. The germline V gene has CDR1 ENHRY and CDR2 SYGVKD. CDR3 length: 12 amino acids. The CDR3 is CAISERTDTQYF. The DNA of the CDR3 is TGTGCCATCAGTGAGCGAACAGATACGCAGTATTTT.

The genes are TRBV28 and TRBJ1-2; D is unclear. This CDR3 has 14 residues. Germline values: CDR1 MDHEN, CDR2 SYDVKM. V lost 6 bases and J lost 2, with 13 bases in between. CDR3 protein: CASREIGANYGYTF. Here the CDR3 DNA reads TGTGCCAGCAGGGAGATTGGTGCAAACTATGGCTACACCTTC.

The chain recombines TRBV18 with TRBJ1-2; TRBD1 agrees at 7 bases. This CDR3 contains 14 residues. Germline V gene data show CDR1 as KGHSH and CDR2 as LQKENI. V was pared by 2 bases and J by 2 bases, with 2 bases of the junction left unmatched. The CDR3 DNA follows: TGTGCCAGCTCACCATGGGACAGCAACTATGGCTACACCTTC. Protein: CASSPWDSNYGYTF.

The V and J genes are TRBV11-2 and TRBJ1-2; D call uncertain. CDR3 length: 13 amino acids. Per germline, CDR1 SGHAT and CDR2 FQNNGV. Between the trimmed V and J ends, which lost 1 base and 8 bases, there was a span of 11 bases. CDR3 in amino acids: CASSLARGGGYTF. CDR3 nucleotide sequence: TGTGCCAGCAGCTTAGCTCGGGGTGGGGGCTACACCTTC.

This clone was seen a few times. The chain links TRBV12-3 or TRBV12-4 to TRBJ1-5; 8 bases match TRBD1. Losses at the gene ends were 7 bases for V and 4 bases for J; bases not matched to a gene: 3. The CDR3 extends over 13 amino acids. The CDR3 sequence: CASTGGPNQPQHF. CDR3 bases: TGTGCCAGCACAGGGGGCCCTAATCAGCCCCAGCATTTT.

The chain recombines TRBV6-5 with TRBJ1-4, with D perhaps matching TRBD1 (6 bases). The CDR3 runs to 14 residues. CDR1 MNHEY and CDR2 SVGAGI come from the germline V gene. Trimming pared 0 bases from V and 14 bases from J, leaving 16 bases between. The CDR3 nucleotides are TGTGCCAGCAGTTACTCGAGGGGGACTAGTGTTCTGTTTTTT. It encodes CASSYSRGTSVLFF.

A note on this clone: An end of the junction differs from the germline gene, which may be a read error. The rearrangement joins TRBV15 to TRBJ1-6, with D unclear. Germline assignment: CDR1 LNHNV and CDR2 YYDKDF (reference sequence). The CDR3 spans 12 residues. For the CDR3, the DNA is TGTGCCACCAGTAACGATAACTCACCCCTCCACTTT. Translating gives CATSNDNSPLHF.

The rearrangement uses TRBV21-1 and TRBJ1-1; whether TRBD1, the table's D call, matches the DNA was not checked. TRBV21-1 is termed a pseudogene. CDR3 length equals 15 residues. This CDR3 is CASSPRKGVNTEAFF. The CDR3 DNA is TGTGCCAGCAGCCCCCGTAAGGGGGTGAACACTGAAGCTTTCTTT.

V usage is TRBV5-1 and J usage is TRBJ2-5, with TRBD2 identical over 15 bases. The V and J ends lost 0 bases and 11 bases, in that order; junction bases with no gene match: 2. The germline V gene encodes CDR1 SGHRS and CDR2 YFSETQ. The CDR3 has 14 amino acids. The CDR3 sequence is CASSLDGTSGGQYF. DNA for the CDR3: TGCGCCAGCAGCTTGGACGGGACTAGCGGGGGGCAGTACTTC.

The chain is built from TRBV5-6 and TRBJ2-1, with TRBD1 matching 8 bases. CDR1 is SGHDT and CDR2 is YYEEEE in the germline V gene. This CDR3 region has 14 residues. Trimming removed 3 bases from V and 4 bases from J; junction bases left unmatched: 3. The CDR3 DNA follows: TGTGCCAGCAGCTCCCGGGACAGGTACAATGAGCAGTTCTTC. Protein sequence: CASSSRDRYNEQFF.

The V gene is TRBV2, the J gene TRBJ2-7, with D possibly being TRBD1 (5 bases). The CDR3 has 13 residues. Germline V gene sequence: CDR1 SNHLY, CDR2 FYNNEI. Between the trimmed V and J ends, which lost 6 bases and 2 bases, there was a span of 11 bases. CDR3 residues: CASRPTGTYEQYF. CDR3 DNA: TGTGCCAGCAGGCCCACAGGTACCTACGAGCAGTACTTC.

J is TRBJ1-5 and V is TRBV5-1; D gene ambiguous. The CDR3 runs 14 residues. V lost 4 bases and J 1 base, leaving 9 bases between the germline ends. CDR1 is SGHRS, CDR2 YFSETQ, per germline. Written as DNA, the CDR3 is TGCGCCAGCAGCATTGGCAGCAGCAATCAGCCCCAGCATTTT. This translates into CASSIGSSNQPQHF. The full variable domain, completed using reference TRBV5-1 and TRBJ1-5, is KAGVTQTPRYLIKTRGQQVTLSCSPISGHRSVSWYQQTPGQGLQFLFEYFSETQRNKGNFPGRFSGRQFSNSRSEMNVSTLELGDSALYLCASSIGSSNQPQHFGDGTRLSIL.

The rearrangement links TRBV7-9 to TRBJ1-5; D remains ambiguous. This CDR3 comprises 16 residues. Trimming took off 5 bases at V and 4 bases at J, with 18 bases between the two ends. From germline, CDR1 is SEHNR and CDR2 FQNEAQ (reference sequence). CDR3 bases: TGTGCCAGCAGCGATACGGCGGACCTGGAGAATCAGCCCCAGCATTTT. Its translation is CASSDTADLENQPQHF.

V and J are TRBV6-5 and TRBJ1-1, with a possible D match to TRBD1 (6 bases). V lost 6 bases to trimming and J lost 2 bases, with 13 bases between them. Germline V gene data show CDR1 as MNHEY and CDR2 as SVGAGI. The CDR3 extends over 14 amino acids. Here the CDR3 DNA reads TGTGCCAGCAGGCGCCCGGACAGAAACACTGAAGCTTTCTTT. It is translated as CASRRPDRNTEAFF.

V is TRBV19 and J is TRBJ2-7, with D possibly TRBD2 on 6 matching bases. Per the germline V gene, CDR1 is LNHDA and CDR2 is SQIVND (reference sequence). With 4 bases removed from V and 2 bases from J, the gap between germline ends came to 18 bases. This CDR3 region has 16 residues. The CDR3 coding sequence is TGTGCCAGTAGTAGGGGGAGGTGGCGGCCCCCCTACGAGCAGTACTTC. Protein product: CASSRGRWRPPYEQYF.

The CDR3 is CASSRQGGLNYGYTF. As DNA, the CDR3 is TGCGCCAGCAGCCGGCAGGGGGGCCTTAACTATGGCTACACCTTC. The V and J genes are TRBV5-1 and TRBJ1-2; 7 nucleotides align to TRBD1. The CDR3 spans 15 residues. The ends lost 4 bases at V and 1 base at J; junction bases unmatched: 7. In germline, CDR1 is SGHRS, CDR2 YFSETQ. The whole variable domain, remainder taken from reference TRBV5-1 and TRBJ1-2, is KAGVTQTPRYLIKTRGQQVTLSCSPISGHRSVSWYQQTPGQGLQFLFEYFSETQRNKGNFPGRFSGRQFSNSRSEMNVSTLELGDSALYLCASSRQGGLNYGYTFGSGTRLTVV.